This T cell receptor beta chain comes out of a study of persistence of HIV-infected CD4 T cells. Per the germline V gene, CDR1 is SGHTA and CDR2 is FQGTGA. V was clipped by 1 base and J by 2 bases, with 15 bases between them. The CDR3 loop spans 17 amino acids. Sequencing used immunoSEQ version 4 in survey mode. TCRdb's copy holds only in-frame clones and misses some; the assay was immunoSEQ multiplex PCR. The sample lists tens of thousands of clones, roughly 77% occurring once. Overlapping HIV-1 Gag 15-mer peptides at approximately 0.91 ug per peptide per mL were used. Memory cells lacking CD40L and CD69 with high CD45RO were sorted. For at least 4 years, plasma HIV-1 RNA was undetectable (<50 copies/mL). Findings and caveats of the study: Antigen-responding cells were enriched for degenerate expanded CDR3beta sequences. CMV- and Gag-responding cells had lower TCRbeta richness than CD3/CD28-responding cells. TCR oligoclonality correlated with proviral oligoclonality in the same sorted populations.

Comment on this clone: Its antigen is still unknown.

This sequence was found in an adult man with HIV who was CMV-seropositive. This specimen consisted of CD4+ T cells sorted from PBMCs after approximately 18-hour stimulation, obtained from a patient who received antiretroviral therapy. The V and J genes are TRBV7-3 and TRBJ2-1, with D perhaps matching TRBD1 or TRBD2 (5 bases each). The CDR3 DNA reads TGTGCCAGCAGCTTAAACACGGGGCGGGTACCCTACAATGAGCAGTTCTTC. Its protein is CASSLNTGRVPYNEQFF. The entire variable domain, with the rest obtained from reference TRBV7-3 and TRBJ2-1, is as follows: GAGVSQTPSNKVTEKGKYVELRCDPISGHTALYWYRQSLGQGPEFLIYFQGTGAADDSGLPNDRFFAVRPEGSVSTLKIQRTERGDSAVYLCASSLNTGRVPYNEQFFGPGTRLTVL.